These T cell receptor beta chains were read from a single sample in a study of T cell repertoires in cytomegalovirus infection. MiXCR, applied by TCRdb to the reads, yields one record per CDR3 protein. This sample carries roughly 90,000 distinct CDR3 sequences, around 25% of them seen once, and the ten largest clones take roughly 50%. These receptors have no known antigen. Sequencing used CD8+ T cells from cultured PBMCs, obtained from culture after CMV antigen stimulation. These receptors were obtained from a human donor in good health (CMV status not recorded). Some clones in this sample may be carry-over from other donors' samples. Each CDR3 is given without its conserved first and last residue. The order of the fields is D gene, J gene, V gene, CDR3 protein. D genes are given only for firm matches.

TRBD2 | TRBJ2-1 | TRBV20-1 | SARDPLAGHNEQF
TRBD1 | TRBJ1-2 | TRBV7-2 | ASDTGAPYGYT
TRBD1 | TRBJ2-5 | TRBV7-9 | ASSLDRAQETQY
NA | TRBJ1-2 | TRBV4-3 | ASSQDLGDLYGYT
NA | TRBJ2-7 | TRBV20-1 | SARGPHESYEQY
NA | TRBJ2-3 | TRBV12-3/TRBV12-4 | ASTLMDPGFTQY
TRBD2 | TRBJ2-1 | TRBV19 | ASTHSAGNEQF
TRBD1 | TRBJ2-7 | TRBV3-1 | ASSPGTGWYEQY
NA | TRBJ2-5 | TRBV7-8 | ASSLPPGMAEGETQY
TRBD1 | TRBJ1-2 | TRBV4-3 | ASSQTGGAGGYT
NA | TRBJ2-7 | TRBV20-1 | SARTVSSYEQY
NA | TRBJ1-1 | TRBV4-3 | ASSQEASGVPTEAF
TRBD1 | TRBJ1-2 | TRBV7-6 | ASSSRDRADIGYGYT
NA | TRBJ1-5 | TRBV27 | ASSASGYNQPQH
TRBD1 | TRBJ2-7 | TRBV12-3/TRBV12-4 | ASSSRTGGGSYEQY
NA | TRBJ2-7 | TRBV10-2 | ASREGGTSYEQY
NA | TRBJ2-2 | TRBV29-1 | SAPGQEEDTEELF
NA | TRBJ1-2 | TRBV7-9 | ASSLDPGGEIYTGYT
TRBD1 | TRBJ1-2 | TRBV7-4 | ASSYGQGARGYT
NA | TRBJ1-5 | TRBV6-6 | ASSTGRGAWNQPQH
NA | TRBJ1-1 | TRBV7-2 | ASRLNALNTEAF
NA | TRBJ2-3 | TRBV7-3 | ASSFDGHTQY
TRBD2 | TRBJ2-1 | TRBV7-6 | ASSLGTSGGDEQF
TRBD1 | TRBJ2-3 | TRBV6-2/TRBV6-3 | ASSYSGTGVATQY
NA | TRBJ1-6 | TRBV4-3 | ASSQDRVAYNSPLH
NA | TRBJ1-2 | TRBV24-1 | ATSDFRDYGYT
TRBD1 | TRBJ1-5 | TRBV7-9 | ASSSDRENQPQH
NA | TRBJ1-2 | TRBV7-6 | ANSPGRGVSGYT
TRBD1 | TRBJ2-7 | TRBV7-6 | ASSLVVTGGGEQY
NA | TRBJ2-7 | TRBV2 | ASSEDRVYEQY
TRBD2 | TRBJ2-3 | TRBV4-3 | ASSQGLAGAITDTQY
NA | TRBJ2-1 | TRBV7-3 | ASSSQFGEQF
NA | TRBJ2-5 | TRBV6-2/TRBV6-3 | ASSYPTGQETQY
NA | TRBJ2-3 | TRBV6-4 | ASSDKARGSLGDTQY
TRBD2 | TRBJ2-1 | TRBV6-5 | ASAGGLGANEQF
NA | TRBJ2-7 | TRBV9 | ASSVAGGEFYEQY
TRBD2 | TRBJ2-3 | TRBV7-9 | ASSPLRGRDTDTQY
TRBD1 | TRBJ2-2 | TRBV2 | AINRGLSTGELF
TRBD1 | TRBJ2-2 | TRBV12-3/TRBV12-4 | AGSTGATYGELF
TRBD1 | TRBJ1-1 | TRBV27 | ASSLTGDRGVTEAF
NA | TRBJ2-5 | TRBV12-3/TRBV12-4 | ASRFPGEETQY
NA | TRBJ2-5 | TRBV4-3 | ASSPDPGAWETQY
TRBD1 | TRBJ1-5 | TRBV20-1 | SAKGYSSPTTGADNQPQH
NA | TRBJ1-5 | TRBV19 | ATLGGGNQPQH
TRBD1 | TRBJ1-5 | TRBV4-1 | ASSQESKGAAQPQH
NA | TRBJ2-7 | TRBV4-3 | ASSQEGLEDYEQY
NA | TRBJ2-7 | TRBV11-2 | ASSLATGFQSYEQY
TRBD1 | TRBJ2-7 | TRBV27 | ASSPRWTGGVDQY
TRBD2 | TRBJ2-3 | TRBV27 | ASSPSGGADTQY
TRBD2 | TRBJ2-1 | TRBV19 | ASSVTTGTTIGYEQF
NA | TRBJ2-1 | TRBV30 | AWVGTPSYNEQF